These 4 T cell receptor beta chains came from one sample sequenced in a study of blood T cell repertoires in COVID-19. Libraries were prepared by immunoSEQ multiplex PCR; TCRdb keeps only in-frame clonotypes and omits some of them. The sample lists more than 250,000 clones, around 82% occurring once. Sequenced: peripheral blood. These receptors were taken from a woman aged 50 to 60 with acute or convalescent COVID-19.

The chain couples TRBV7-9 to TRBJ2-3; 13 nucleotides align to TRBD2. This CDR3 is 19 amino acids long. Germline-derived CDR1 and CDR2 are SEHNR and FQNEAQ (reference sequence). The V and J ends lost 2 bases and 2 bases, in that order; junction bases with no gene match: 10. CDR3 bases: TGTGCCAGCAGCTTAAGCGGCGGACTAGCGGGGGATCTCACAGATACGCAGTATTTT. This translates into CASSLSGGLAGDLTDTQYF.

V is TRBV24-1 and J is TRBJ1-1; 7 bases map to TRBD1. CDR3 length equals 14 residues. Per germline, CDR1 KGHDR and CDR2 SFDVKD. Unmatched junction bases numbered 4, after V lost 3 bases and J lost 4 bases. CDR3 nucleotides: TGTGCCACCAGTGATGGAGACAGGGTCACTGAAGCTTTCTTT. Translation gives CATSDGDRVTEAFF.

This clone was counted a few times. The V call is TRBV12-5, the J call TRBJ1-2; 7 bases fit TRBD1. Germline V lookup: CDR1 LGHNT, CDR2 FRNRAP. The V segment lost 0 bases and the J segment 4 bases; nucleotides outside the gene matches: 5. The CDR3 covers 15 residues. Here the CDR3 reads CASGLVSGTVYGYTF. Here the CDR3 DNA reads TGTGCTAGTGGTTTGGTCTCCGGGACAGTCTATGGCTACACCTTC.

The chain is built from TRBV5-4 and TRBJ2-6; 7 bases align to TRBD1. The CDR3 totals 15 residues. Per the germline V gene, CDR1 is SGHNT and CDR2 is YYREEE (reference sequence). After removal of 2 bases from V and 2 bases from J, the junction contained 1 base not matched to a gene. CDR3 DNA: TGTGCCAGCAGCTTTAGGGGGCCTGGGGCCAACGTCCTGACTTTC. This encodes CASSFRGPGANVLTF.